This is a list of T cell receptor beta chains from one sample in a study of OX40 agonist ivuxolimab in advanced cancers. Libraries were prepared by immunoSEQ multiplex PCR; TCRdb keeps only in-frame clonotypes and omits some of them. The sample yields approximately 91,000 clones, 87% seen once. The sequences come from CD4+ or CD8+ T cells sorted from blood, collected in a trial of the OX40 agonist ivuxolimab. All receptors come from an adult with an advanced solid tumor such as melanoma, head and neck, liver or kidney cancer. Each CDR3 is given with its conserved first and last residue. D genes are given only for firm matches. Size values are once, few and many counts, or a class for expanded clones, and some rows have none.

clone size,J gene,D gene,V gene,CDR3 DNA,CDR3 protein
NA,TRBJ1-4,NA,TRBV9,TGTGCCAGCAGCCCCACCCTCGTTGACAGCCTGAAACTGTTTTTT,CASSPTLVDSLKLFF
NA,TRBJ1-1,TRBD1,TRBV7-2,TGTGCCAGCAGCTTCGGGACAGGGACGGATTGGACTGAAGCTTTCTTT,CASSFGTGTDWTEAFF
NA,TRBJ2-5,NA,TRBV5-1,TGCGCCAGCTCCCCGGGAGACGAACAGACCCAGTACTTC,CASSPGDEQTQYF
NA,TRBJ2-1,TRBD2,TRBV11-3,TGTGCCAGCAGCCCCCCGGGGGGTGGGCAGTTCTTC,CASSPPGGGQFF
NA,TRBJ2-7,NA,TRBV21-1,TGTGCCAGCAGCAAAGGAAGGTCCTACGAGCAGTACTTC,CASSKGRSYEQYF
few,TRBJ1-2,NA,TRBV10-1,TGCGCCAGCAGTGAGGGGCAGGGGATTGGCTACACCTTC,CASSEGQGIGYTF
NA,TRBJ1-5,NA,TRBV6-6,TGTGCCAGCAGTTACTCTCAAACGCAGCCCCAGCATTTT,CASSYSQTQPQHF
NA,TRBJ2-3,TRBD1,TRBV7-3,TGTGCCAGCAGCGAGGACAGGACTAGCACAGATACGCAGTATTTT,CASSEDRTSTDTQYF
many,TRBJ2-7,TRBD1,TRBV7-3,TGTGCCAGCAGCTTAGGGACAGGAGGCTCCGAGCAGTACTTC,CASSLGTGGSEQYF
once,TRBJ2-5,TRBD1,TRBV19,TGTGCCAGTAGACAGGGGGCGTCAGAGACCCAGTACTTC,CASRQGASETQYF
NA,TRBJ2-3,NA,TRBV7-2,TGTGCCAGCATCCAGACAGATACGCAGTATTTT,CASIQTDTQYF
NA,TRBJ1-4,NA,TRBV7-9,TGTGCCAGCACCCTAAGAGGACGGAATAATGAAAAACTGTTTTTT,CASTLRGRNNEKLFF
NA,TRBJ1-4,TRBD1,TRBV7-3,TGTGCCAGCAGCCAAGGACAGGGGCCGAATGAAAAACTGTTTTTT,CASSQGQGPNEKLFF
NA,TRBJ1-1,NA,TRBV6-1,TGTGCCAGCAGTGTTGCCAGGGCGAGAGATGCTTTCTTT,CASSVARARDAFF
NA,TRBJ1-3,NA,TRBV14,TGTGCCAGCAGCCTAAAGGAGGTTTTGCTCATCTCTGGAAACACCATATATTTT,CASSLKEVLLISGNTIYF
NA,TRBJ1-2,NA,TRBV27,TGTGCCAGCAGTCCCCTACAGCGAGACAATGGCTACACCTTC,CASSPLQRDNGYTF
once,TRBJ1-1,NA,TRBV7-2,TGTGCCAGCAGCTTAGTACGGAACACTGAAGCTTTCTTT,CASSLVRNTEAFF
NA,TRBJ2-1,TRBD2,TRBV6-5,TGTGCCACCTCCTGGGAGGGGAGGGCCTACAATGAGCAGTTCTTC,CATSWEGRAYNEQFF
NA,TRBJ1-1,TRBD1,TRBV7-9,TGTGCCAGCAGCCGGGACAGGGCGAGGAACACTGAAGCTTTCTTT,CASSRDRARNTEAFF
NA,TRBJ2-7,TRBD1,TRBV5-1,TGCGCCAGCAGCTCCGGGACAGTAGAGAACGAGCAGTACTTC,CASSSGTVENEQYF
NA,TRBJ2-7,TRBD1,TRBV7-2,TGTGCCAGCAGCACAGGACAGGGGGTAATCTACGAGCAGTACTTC,CASSTGQGVIYEQYF
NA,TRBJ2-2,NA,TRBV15,TGTGCCACCAGCAGAGATTTTTCGGGATATGGCACCGGGGAGCTGTTTTTT,CATSRDFSGYGTGELFF
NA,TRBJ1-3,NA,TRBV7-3,TGTGCCAGCAGTCAAGGGGCCGGAAACACCATATATTTT,CASSQGAGNTIYF
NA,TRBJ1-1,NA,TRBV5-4,TGTGCCAGCACCACGGACGCTGCTGGCACTGAAGCTTTCTTT,CASTTDAAGTEAFF
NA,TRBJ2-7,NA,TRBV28,TGTGCCAGCAGTTTATACAGGAAAACCTACGAGCAGTACTTC,CASSLYRKTYEQYF
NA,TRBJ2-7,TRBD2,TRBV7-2,TGTGCCAGCAAGGGGGGACTAGCGGGGGCCTCCTACGAGCAGTACTTC,CASKGGLAGASYEQYF
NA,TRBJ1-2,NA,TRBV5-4,TGTGCCAGCAGCTTGGCCGGGGACTATGGCTACACCTTC,CASSLAGDYGYTF
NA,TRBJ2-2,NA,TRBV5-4,TGTGCCAGCAGCTTGGGGGAGTCGAGCGGGGAGCTGTTTTTT,CASSLGESSGELFF
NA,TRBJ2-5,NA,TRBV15,TGTGCCACCAGCAGAGAGAGTATAAGAGGGCCCCAAGAGACCCAGTACTTC,CATSRESIRGPQETQYF
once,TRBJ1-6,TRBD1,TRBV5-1,TGCGCCAGCAGCTTGGACAGGGGCGGGTCACCCCTCCACTTT,CASSLDRGGSPLHF
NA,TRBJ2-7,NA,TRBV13,TGTGCCAGCACCCCAGGGGGGGACGAGCAGTACTTC,CASTPGGDEQYF
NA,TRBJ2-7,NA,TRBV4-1,TGCGCCAGCAGCCAAGAGGGGAAGCAGTACTTC,CASSQEGKQYF
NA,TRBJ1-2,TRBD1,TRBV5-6,TGTGCCAGCAGCTTGGGCTCGGCAGGGGGTGGCTACACCTTC,CASSLGSAGGGYTF
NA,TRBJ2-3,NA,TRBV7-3,TGTGCCAGCAGCTCTACGGGTAATACGCAGTATTTT,CASSSTGNTQYF
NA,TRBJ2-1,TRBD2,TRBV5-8,TGTGCCAGCATTCCCGGGACTAGATCATCCAATGAGCAGTTCTTC,CASIPGTRSSNEQFF
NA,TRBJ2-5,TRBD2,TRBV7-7,TGTGCTAGCAGCCCCGGGGGGGGAGAGACCCAGTACTTC,CASSPGGGETQYF
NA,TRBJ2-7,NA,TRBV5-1,TGCGCCAGCAGCTTCCCGGGACAACCCTACGAGCAGTACTTC,CASSFPGQPYEQYF
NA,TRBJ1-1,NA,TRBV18,TGTGCCAGCTCACCCAACCGTGAGGGTACTGAAGCTTTCTTT,CASSPNREGTEAFF
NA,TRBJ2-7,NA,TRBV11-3,TGTGCCAGCAGCTTAAGTATTACCTACGAGCAGTACTTC,CASSLSITYEQYF
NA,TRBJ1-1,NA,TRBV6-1,TGTGCCAGCAGTGAACAGGGCCCTGAAGCTTTCTTT,CASSEQGPEAFF
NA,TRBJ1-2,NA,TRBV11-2,TGTGCCAGCAGCAGAAGTAACTATGGCTACACCTTC,CASSRSNYGYTF
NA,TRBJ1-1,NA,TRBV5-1,TGCGCCAGCAGCTTGTTAGGAATTTGGCAGGGGAGCACTGAAGCTTTCTTT,CASSLLGIWQGSTEAFF
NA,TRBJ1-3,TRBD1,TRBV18,TGTGCCAGCTCACCGACAGGGGAAACAGCTGGAAACACCATATATTTT,CASSPTGETAGNTIYF
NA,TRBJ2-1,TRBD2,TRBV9,TGTGCCAGCAGCGTCCCGGGTGTGTTAGCGGGGTACAATGAGCAGTTCTTC,CASSVPGVLAGYNEQFF
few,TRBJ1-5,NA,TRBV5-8,TGTGCCAGCTCACCAATGGGGACGTACGCGGCTCAGCCCCAGCATTTT,CASSPMGTYAAQPQHF
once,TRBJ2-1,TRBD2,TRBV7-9,TGTGCCGCTAACCCCGGACTAGCGGGGGGGGGCTACAATGAGCAGTTCTTC,CAANPGLAGGGYNEQFF
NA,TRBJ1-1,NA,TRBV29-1,TGCAGCGTTGAAGCGGGCCGGGCTTTCTTT,CSVEAGRAFF
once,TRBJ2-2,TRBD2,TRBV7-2,TGTGCCAGCAGTCGTAGCGGGGGGGCCGGAACCGGGGAGCTGTTTTTT,CASSRSGGAGTGELFF
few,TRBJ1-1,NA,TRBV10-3,TGTGCCATCAGTGAGTCGGGAGGGAGCACTGAAGCTTTCTTT,CAISESGGSTEAFF
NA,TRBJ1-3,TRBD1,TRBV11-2,TGTGCCAGCAGCTCCATCGGACAGGGGGCCCGAAACACCATATATTTT,CASSSIGQGARNTIYF
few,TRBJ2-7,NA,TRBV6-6,TGTGCCAGCAGTTACGACTCCTACGAGCAGTACTTC,CASSYDSYEQYF
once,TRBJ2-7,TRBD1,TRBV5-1,TGCGCCAGCAGCTTGGGGGACAGGGGAAACGAGCAGTACTTC,CASSLGDRGNEQYF
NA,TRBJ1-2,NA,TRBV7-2,TGTGCCAGCAGCTTAGGTTTTTCCGCTAACTATGGCTACACCTTC,CASSLGFSANYGYTF
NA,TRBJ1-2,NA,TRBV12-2,TGTGCAAGTCGCTTAGAGCGGCCGAGGGGTTCATCCCAAACTTCATATGGCTACACCTTC,CASRLERPRGSSQTSYGYTF
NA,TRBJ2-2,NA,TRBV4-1,TGCGCCAGCAGCCCCACCGGCAGATCCACCGGGGAGCTGTTTTTT,CASSPTGRSTGELFF